What follows describes a single T cell receptor beta chain. This sample was taken from a study of T cell changes during pregnancy in multiple sclerosis. The assay was immunoSEQ multiplex PCR, and TCRdb's table has in-frame clones only and misses some. The table has fewer than 60,000 clones, roughly 88% seen once. Germline CDR1 is SGHRS and CDR2 is YFSETQ. Trimming pared 4 bases from V and 0 bases from J, leaving 17 bases between. This CDR3 comprises 17 residues. The source of this sequence is a female donor in good health, enrolled as a control in a pregnancy study. V usage is TRBV5-1 and J usage is TRBJ2-1, with a weak D call TRBD1 (7 bases). The source was peripheral blood, collected in the third trimester of pregnancy. DNA for the CDR3: TGCGCCAGCAGCATCGAATCCAGGGGGGACTCCTACAATGAGCAGTTCTTC. Amino acids: CASSIESRGDSYNEQFF.